This paragraph reports one TCR beta chain. V lost 7 bases and J lost 4; bases outside the gene matches: 10. Looked up from germline, CDR1 is MNHNY and CDR2 is SVGAGI (reference sequence). This CDR3 contains 15 residues. Measured with immunoSEQ multiplex PCR; TCRdb has only the in-frame clones, and not every one. The data show approximately 70,000 clones, just under 95% seen once. The material sequenced was PBMCs. The chain employs TRBV6-6 and TRBJ2-5; TRBD2 aligns across 9 bases. The sequence was collected from a man in his forties or fifties with rheumatoid arthritis. CDR3 sequence: CASNLAGGPRETQYF. As DNA, the CDR3 is TGTGCCAGCAACCTCGCGGGAGGGCCGCGAGAGACCCAGTACTTC.